This passage covers 6 T cell receptor beta chains from one sample sequenced in a study of cytomegalovirus exposure and HLA in healthy donors listed by TCRdb under 2017. Receptor amplification or capture employed the immunoSEQ multiplex PCR assay. A mixture of 60 forward primers for TCR Vbeta segments and 13 reverse primers for TCR Jbeta segments was used in the multiplex PCR. In its TCRdb copy, this immuneACCESS table keeps in-frame sequences only and misses some clones. Where compared with another copy, unresolved V genes explain less than half of these, and the others have no known cause. In this sample the table shows roughly 150,000 clones, approximately 78% of which occur a single time. About 0.98% of the sample goes to the ten largest clones. The sample comprised PBMCs. Every receptor here comes from a girl aged 2-15 years in good health and CMV-seropositive.

This chain links TRBV19 with TRBJ2-2, with 9 bases that match TRBD2. V was pared by 6 bases and J by 2 bases, with 4 bases of the junction left unmatched. The CDR3 length is 15 residues. CDR1 is LNHDA and CDR2 is SQIVND in the germline V gene (reference sequence). As DNA, the CDR3 is TGTGCCAGTAGCAGACTAGCGGCAAACACCGGGGAGCTGTTTTTT. It encodes CASSRLAANTGELFF.

This clone was found a few times. The V and J genes are TRBV7-3 and TRBJ2-7; maybe TRBD1 (6 bases). The ends were cut back, 4 bases at V and 3 bases at J, with 22 bases in the middle. CDR1 is SGHTA, CDR2 FQGTGA, per germline. This CDR3 is built from 17 residues. For the CDR3, the DNA is TGTGCCAGCAGCTCCTCCGACGGGACACTTCCTCACTACGAGCAGTACTTC. Translation: CASSSSDGTLPHYEQYF.

The rearrangement links TRBV2 to TRBJ2-2; 8 bases agree with TRBD2. J lost 7 bases, V lost 3 bases, and 13 bases had no gene match. The CDR3 sequence is 17 residues long. Germline V gives CDR1 SNHLY, CDR2 FYNNEI. Here the CDR3 reads CASSDEREWYTVGELFF. In nucleotides, the CDR3 is TGTGCCAGCAGTGATGAGCGGGAGTGGTATACAGTCGGGGAGCTGTTTTTT.

The rearrangement joins TRBV7-9 to TRBJ2-1; no clear D gene. The CDR3 loop spans 8 amino acids. CDR1 and CDR2 from the germline V gene are SEHNR and FQNEAQ (reference sequence). This CDR3 reads CAINEQFF. CDR3 DNA: TGTGCTATTAATGAGCAGTTCTTC.

This rearrangement joins TRBV28 to TRBJ1-5; D is perhaps TRBD1 (5 bases). This CDR3 has 13 residues. V lost 8 bases and J lost 6, with 14 bases in between. Germline CDR1 and CDR2: MDHEN and SYDVKM. The CDR3 region is CASQGLRVQPQHF. The CDR3 nucleotides read TGTGCCAGCCAGGGACTGAGAGTTCAGCCCCAGCATTTT.

The gene calls are TRBV5-1 and TRBJ1-3, with D possibly TRBD1 on 6 matching bases. The CDR3 is made up of 15 amino acids. Trimming removed 0 bases from V and 4 bases from J, with 11 bases in between. The V gene's germline CDR1 is SGHRS and CDR2 YFSETQ. The CDR3 DNA reads TGCGCCAGCAGCTTGGTCGCAGGGGCCGGAAACACCATATATTTT. Amino acid sequence: CASSLVAGAGNTIYF.